This T cell receptor beta chain is from a study of Ad26.COV2.S vaccination and SARS-CoV-2 variants. Indicated treatment: around 19 received Ad26.COV2.S at low or high dose, single or two shots; 5 received placebo; per-sample allocation not given. On day 63 after the first injection, vaccine and placebo recipients gave samples. This clone has just a few counts. Germline-derived CDR1 and CDR2 are SGHDN and FVKESK. V lost 1 base and J lost 0; bases outside the gene matches: 9. The CDR3 is 18 residues long. The table came from immunoSEQ multiplex PCR; TCRdb's copy has only in-frame clones and leaves some out. The sample includes roughly 300,000 clones, around 89% seen only once; the top ten take around 5.3%.

The chain joins TRBV14 to TRBJ2-3; 8 bases align to TRBD2. Sequencing was performed on peripheral blood, taken in a trial of Ad26.COV2.S vaccine versus placebo. This receptor was obtained from a person between 18 and 65 years old who received the Ad26.COV2.S COVID-19 vaccine or a placebo. The CDR3 nucleotides are TGTGCCAGCAGCCAAGTGAGGATAGCGGGGTCTAGCACAGATACGCAGTATTTT. Its translation: CASSQVRIAGSSTDTQYF.